Sequencing of this TCR beta chain was carried out in a study of blood T cell repertoires in COVID-19. At the level of the study: Nucleic acid was either cDNA or gDNA, and it came from T cells, B-cell-depleted T cells, or PBMCs.

Individuals drawn from about 26 US areas were about 18 to 95 years old. Cohorts were assigned according to the clinical history that participants reported. The CDR3 extends over 15 amino acids. Losses at the gene ends were 5 bases for V and 3 bases for J; bases not matched to a gene: 8. Germline V CDR1 and CDR2: LGHDT, YNNKEL (reference sequence). In the original analysis: Amplification of reference gene primers provided the estimated nucleated cell counts. Generated by immunoSEQ multiplex PCR, the TCRdb table keeps only in-frame clones and is missing some. The V and J calls and clone size were taken over from that table, and D and trimming were inferred from the DNA. Of about 200,000 clones listed, approximately 92% are singletons.

Material for sequencing was PBMCs or T cells enriched from blood (not recorded which). The chain couples TRBV3-1 (or the pseudogene TRBV3-2) to TRBJ2-5; 8 bases fit TRBD1. The TCR was taken from a woman between 40 and 55 years old with acute COVID-19. The DNA for the CDR3 is TGTGCCAGCAGCGCAGGGACAGGAGGGGAAGAGACCCAGTACTTC. Translation: CASSAGTGGEETQYF.